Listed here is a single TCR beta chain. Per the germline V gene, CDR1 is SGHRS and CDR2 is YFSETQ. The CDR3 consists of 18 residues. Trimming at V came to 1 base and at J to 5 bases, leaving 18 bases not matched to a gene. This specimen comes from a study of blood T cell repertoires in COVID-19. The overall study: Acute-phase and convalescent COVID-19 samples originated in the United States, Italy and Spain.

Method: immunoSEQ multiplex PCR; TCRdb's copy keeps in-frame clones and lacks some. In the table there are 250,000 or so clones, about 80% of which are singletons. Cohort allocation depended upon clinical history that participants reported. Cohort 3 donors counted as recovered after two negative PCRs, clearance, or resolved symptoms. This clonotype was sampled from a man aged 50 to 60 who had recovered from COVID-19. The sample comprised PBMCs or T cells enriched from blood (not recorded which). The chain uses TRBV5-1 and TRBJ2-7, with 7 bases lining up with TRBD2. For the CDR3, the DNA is TGCGCCAGCAGCTTGTATGAGGGCTTGGGGGAGGGTTTCAACGAGCAGTACTTC. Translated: CASSLYEGLGEGFNEQYF. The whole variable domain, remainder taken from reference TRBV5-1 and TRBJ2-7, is KAGVTQTPRYLIKTRGQQVTLSCSPISGHRSVSWYQQTPGQGLQFLFEYFSETQRNKGNFPGRFSGRQFSNSRSEMNVSTLELGDSALYLCASSLYEGLGEGFNEQYFGPGTRLTVT.